The rows below give T cell receptor beta chains drawn from one sample of a study of response to subunit inactivated influenza vaccine. TCRdb re-analysed the RT-PCR reads in MiXCR, keeping a single row per CDR3 protein. The sample holds under 200,000 distinct CDR3 sequences, around 11% seen once. Sample: CD8+ T cells sorted from PBMCs, taken approximately 25 months after vaccination. Every receptor here comes from a man aged 50 to 75 who received an inactivated influenza vaccine. The CDR3 runs from the conserved cysteine through the conserved F or W. A D gene is named only where the DNA matches it firmly. The size entry is marked missing in some rows and otherwise reads once, few, many or a size class.

D: NA; size: NA; J: TRBJ2-2; V: TRBV5-1; CDR3: CASSLSGTYGELFF; DNA: TGCGCCAGCAGCTTGTCGGGCACCTACGGGGAGCTGTTTTTT
D: NA; size: NA; J: TRBJ2-7; V: TRBV7-2; CDR3: CASSLVGGGVTYYEQYF; DNA: TGTGCCAGCAGCTTAGTTGGAGGGGGAGTCACTTACTACGAGCAGTACTTC
D: NA; size: few; J: TRBJ2-7; V: TRBV20-1; CDR3: CSARAPADVFYEQYF; DNA: TGCAGTGCTAGAGCCCCCGCGGACGTATTCTACGAGCAGTACTTC
D: NA; size: many; J: TRBJ2-1; V: TRBV21-1; CDR3: CASSRVTSGEYNEQFF; DNA: TGTGCCAGCAGCCGCGTGACTAGCGGGGAATACAATGAGCAGTTCTTC
D: NA; size: few; J: TRBJ2-3; V: TRBV11-2; CDR3: CASSLIPALDTQYF; DNA: TGTGCCAGCAGCTTAATCCCCGCCTTAGATACGCAGTATTTT
D: NA; size: NA; J: TRBJ2-1; V: TRBV9; CDR3: CASSGGGGDNEQFF; DNA: TGTGCCAGCAGCGGTGGGGGGGGCGACAATGAGCAGTTCTTC
D: NA; size: NA; J: TRBJ2-7; V: TRBV27; CDR3: CASSILPDYEQYF; DNA: TGTGCCAGCAGTATCCTACCGGACTACGAGCAGTACTTC
D: NA; size: NA; J: TRBJ1-5; V: TRBV5-6; CDR3: CASSLLNQPQHF; DNA: TGTGCCAGCAGCTTGTTGAATCAGCCCCAGCATTTT
D: TRBD1; size: few; J: TRBJ1-2; V: TRBV4-1; CDR3: CASSQDLQGHYGYTF; DNA: TGCGCCAGCAGCCAAGATTTACAGGGGCACTATGGCTACACCTTC
D: NA; size: NA; J: TRBJ1-1; V: TRBV20-1; CDR3: CSARGRMNTEAFF; DNA: TGCAGTGCTAGGGGACGGATGAACACTGAAGCTTTCTTT
D: NA; size: few; J: TRBJ2-7; V: TRBV7-9; CDR3: CASSLVGTPTYEQYF; DNA: TGTGCCAGCAGCTTAGTTGGGACTCCGACCTACGAGCAGTACTTC
D: NA; size: few; J: TRBJ1-1; V: TRBV12-3/TRBV12-4; CDR3: CAVVRTDLLVNTEAFF; DNA: TGTGCCGTCGTTAGGACAGACCTACTTGTGAACACTGAAGCTTTCTTT
D: NA; size: NA; J: TRBJ2-3; V: TRBV24-1; CDR3: CATLARGSDTQYF; DNA: TGTGCCACCCTTGCGCGGGGATCAGATACGCAGTATTTT
D: TRBD1; size: NA; J: TRBJ2-5; V: TRBV12-3/TRBV12-4; CDR3: CASSLPETGRGETQYF; DNA: TGTGCCAGCAGTTTACCGGAGACAGGGAGAGGAGAGACCCAGTACTTC
D: NA; size: few; J: TRBJ2-7; V: TRBV14; CDR3: CASSQSFSYEQYF; DNA: TGTGCCAGCAGCCAATCATTCAGCTACGAGCAGTACTTC
D: NA; size: NA; J: TRBJ2-7; V: TRBV20-1; CDR3: CSPGLRGLEQYF; DNA: TGCAGTCCGGGACTAAGGGGGCTCGAGCAGTACTTC
D: NA; size: NA; J: TRBJ1-1; V: TRBV7-2; CDR3: CASSLGRGLNTEAFF; DNA: TGTGCCAGCAGCTTAGGGCGGGGGCTAAACACTGAAGCTTTCTTT
D: NA; size: NA; J: TRBJ1-5; V: TRBV10-3; CDR3: CATDPEPINQPQHF; DNA: TGTGCCACCGACCCGGAGCCAATAAATCAGCCCCAGCATTTT
D: TRBD2; size: many; J: TRBJ2-3; V: TRBV5-4; CDR3: CASSLAPGGSADTQYF; DNA: TGTGCCAGCAGCTTGGCCCCGGGGGGGTCTGCAGATACGCAGTATTTT
D: TRBD2; size: NA; J: TRBJ2-5; V: TRBV6-1; CDR3: CASSETSGTIETQYF; DNA: TGTGCCAGCAGTGAAACTAGCGGAACAATAGAGACCCAGTACTTC
D: TRBD1; size: NA; J: TRBJ1-5; V: TRBV4-3; CDR3: CASSLDRGRDQPQHF; DNA: TGCGCCAGCAGCCTAGACAGGGGGCGGGATCAGCCCCAGCATTTT
D: TRBD2; size: NA; J: TRBJ2-1; V: TRBV2; CDR3: CASSEGLAGPSYNEQFF; DNA: TGTGCCAGCAGTGAGGGACTAGCGGGACCCTCCTACAATGAGCAGTTCTTC
D: TRBD1; size: few; J: TRBJ1-5; V: TRBV27; CDR3: CASRPSTGGGNQPQHF; DNA: TGTGCCAGCAGACCTTCCACAGGGGGCGGCAATCAGCCCCAGCATTTT
D: NA; size: NA; J: TRBJ1-1; V: TRBV3-1; CDR3: CASSQLPGEMNTEAFF; DNA: TGTGCCAGCAGCCAGCTACCCGGGGAGATGAACACTGAAGCTTTCTTT